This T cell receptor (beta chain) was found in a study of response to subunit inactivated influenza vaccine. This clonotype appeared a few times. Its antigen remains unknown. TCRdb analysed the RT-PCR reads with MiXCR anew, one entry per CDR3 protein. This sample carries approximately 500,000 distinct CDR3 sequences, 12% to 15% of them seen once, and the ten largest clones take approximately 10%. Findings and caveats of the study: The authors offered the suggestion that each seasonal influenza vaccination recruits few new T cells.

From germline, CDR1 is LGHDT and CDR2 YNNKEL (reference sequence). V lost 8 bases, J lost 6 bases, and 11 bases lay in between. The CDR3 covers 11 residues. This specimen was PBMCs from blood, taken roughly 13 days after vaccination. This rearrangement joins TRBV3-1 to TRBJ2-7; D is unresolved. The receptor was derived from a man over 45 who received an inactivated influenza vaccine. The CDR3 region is CASQNDVEQYF. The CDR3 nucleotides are TGTGCCAGCCAGAATGATGTCGAGCAGTACTTC.